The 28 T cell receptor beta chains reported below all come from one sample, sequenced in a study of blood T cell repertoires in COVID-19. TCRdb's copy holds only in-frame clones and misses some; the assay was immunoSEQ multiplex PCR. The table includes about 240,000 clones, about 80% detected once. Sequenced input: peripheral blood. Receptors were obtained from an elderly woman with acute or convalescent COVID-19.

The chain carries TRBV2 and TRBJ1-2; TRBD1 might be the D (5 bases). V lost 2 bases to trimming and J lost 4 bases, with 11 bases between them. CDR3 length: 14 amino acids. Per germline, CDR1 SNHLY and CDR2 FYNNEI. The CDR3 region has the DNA TGTGCCAGCAGTGAAAAGTATCAGGGCTATGGCTACACCTTC. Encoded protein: CASSEKYQGYGYTF.

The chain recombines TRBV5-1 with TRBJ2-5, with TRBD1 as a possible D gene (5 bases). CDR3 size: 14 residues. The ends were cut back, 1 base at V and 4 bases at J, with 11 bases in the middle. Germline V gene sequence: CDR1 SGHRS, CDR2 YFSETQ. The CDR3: CASSLRWGRETQYF. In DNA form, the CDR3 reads TGCGCCAGCAGCTTGAGGTGGGGCCGAGAGACCCAGTACTTC.

The CDR3 protein is CASTLRGTEAFF. In DNA, the CDR3 is TGTGCCAGCACTCTGCGGGGGACTGAAGCTTTCTTT. The chain employs TRBV12-3 or TRBV12-4 and TRBJ1-1, with TRBD1 as a possible D gene (5 bases). This CDR3 has 12 residues. V was pared by 7 bases and J by 5 bases, with 11 bases between.

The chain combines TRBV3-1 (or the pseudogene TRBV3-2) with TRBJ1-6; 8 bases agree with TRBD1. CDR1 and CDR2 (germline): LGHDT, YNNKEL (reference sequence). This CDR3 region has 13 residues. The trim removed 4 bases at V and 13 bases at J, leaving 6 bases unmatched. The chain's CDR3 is CASSRRTGPPLHF. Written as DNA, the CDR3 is TGTGCCAGCAGCCGTAGGACAGGGCCGCCCCTCCACTTT.

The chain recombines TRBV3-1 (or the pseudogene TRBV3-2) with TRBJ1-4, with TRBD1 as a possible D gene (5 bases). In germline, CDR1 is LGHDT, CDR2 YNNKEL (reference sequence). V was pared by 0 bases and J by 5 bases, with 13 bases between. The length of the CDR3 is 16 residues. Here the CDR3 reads CASSQDLPGGNEKLFF. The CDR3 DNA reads TGTGCCAGCAGCCAAGATCTCCCGGGGGGGAATGAAAAACTGTTTTTT.

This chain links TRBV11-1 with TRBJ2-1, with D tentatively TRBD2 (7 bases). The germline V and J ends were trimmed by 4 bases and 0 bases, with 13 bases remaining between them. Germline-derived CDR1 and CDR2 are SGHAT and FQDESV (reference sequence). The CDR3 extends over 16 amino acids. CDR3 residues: CASSYRGGGSYNEQFF. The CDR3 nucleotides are TGTGCCAGCAGCTACCGAGGGGGGGGCTCCTACAATGAGCAGTTCTTC. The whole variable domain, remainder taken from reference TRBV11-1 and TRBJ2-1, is EAEVAQSPRYKITEKSQAVAFWCDPISGHATLYWYRQILGQGPELLVQFQDESVVDDSQLPKDRFSAERLKGVDSTLKIQPAELGDSAMYLCASSYRGGGSYNEQFFGPGTRLTVL.

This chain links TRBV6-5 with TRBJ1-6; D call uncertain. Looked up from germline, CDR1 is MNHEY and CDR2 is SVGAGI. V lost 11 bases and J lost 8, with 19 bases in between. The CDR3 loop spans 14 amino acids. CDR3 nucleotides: TGTGCCTCCCGCGCCGGGGATAGTCATTCACCCCTCCACTTT. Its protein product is CASRAGDSHSPLHF.

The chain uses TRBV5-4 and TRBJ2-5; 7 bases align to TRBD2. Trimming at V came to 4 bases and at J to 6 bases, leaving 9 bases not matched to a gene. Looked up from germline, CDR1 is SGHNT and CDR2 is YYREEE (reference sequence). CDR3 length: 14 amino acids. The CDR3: CASSPGGNKKTQYF. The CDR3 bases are TGTGCCAGCAGCCCCGGGGGGAACAAGAAGACCCAGTACTTC.

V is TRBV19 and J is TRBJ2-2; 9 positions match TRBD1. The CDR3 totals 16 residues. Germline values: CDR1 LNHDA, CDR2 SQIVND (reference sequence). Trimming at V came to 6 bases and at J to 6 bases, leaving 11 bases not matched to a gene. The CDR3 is CASRGQGSTRAGELFF. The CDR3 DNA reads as TGTGCCAGTAGGGGACAGGGTTCAACTAGGGCCGGGGAGCTGTTTTTT.

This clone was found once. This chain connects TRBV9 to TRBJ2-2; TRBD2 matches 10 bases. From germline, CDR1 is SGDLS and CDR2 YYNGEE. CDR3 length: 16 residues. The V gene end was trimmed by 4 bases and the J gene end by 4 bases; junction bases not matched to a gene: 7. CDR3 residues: CASSTGLAAITGELFF. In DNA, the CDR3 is TGTGCCAGCAGCACCGGACTAGCGGCGATCACCGGGGAGCTGTTTTTT.

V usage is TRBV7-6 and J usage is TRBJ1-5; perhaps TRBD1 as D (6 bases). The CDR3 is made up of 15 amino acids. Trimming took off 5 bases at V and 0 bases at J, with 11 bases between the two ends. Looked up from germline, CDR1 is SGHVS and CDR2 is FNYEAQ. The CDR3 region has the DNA TGTGCCAGCAGCCCGGACAGATATAGCAATCAGCCCCAGCATTTT. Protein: CASSPDRYSNQPQHF.

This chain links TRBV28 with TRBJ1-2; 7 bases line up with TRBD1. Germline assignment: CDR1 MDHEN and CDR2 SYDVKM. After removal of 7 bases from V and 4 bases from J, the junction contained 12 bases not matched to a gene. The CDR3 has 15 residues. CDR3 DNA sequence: TGTGCCAGCACCCCCCCCAGGGGGTTATTCTATGGCTACACCTTC. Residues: CASTPPRGLFYGYTF.

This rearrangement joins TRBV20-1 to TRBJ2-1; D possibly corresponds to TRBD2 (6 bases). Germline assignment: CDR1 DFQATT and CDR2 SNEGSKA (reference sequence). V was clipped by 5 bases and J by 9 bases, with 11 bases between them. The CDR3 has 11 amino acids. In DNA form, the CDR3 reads TGCAGTGCTCGACTAGTCAGTGAGCAGTTCTTC. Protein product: CSARLVSEQFF.

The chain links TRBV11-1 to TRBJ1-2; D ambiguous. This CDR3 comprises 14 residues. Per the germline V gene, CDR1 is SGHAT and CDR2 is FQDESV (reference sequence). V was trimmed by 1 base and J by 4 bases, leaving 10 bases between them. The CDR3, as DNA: TGTGCCAGCAGCTTAGAACCGGCGGTCTATGGCTACACCTTC. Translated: CASSLEPAVYGYTF.

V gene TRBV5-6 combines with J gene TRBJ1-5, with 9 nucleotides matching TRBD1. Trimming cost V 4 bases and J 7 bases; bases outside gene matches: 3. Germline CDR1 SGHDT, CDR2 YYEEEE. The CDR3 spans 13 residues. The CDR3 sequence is CASSADRGQPQHF. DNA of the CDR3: TGTGCCAGCAGCGCGGACAGGGGCCAGCCCCAGCATTTT.

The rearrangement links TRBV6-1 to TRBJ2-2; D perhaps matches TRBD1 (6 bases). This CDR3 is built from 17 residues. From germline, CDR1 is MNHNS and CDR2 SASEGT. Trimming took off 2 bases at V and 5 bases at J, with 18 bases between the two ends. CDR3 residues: CASSERNDRLGTGELFF. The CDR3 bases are TGTGCCAGCAGTGAACGCAACGACAGGTTGGGGACCGGGGAGCTGTTTTTT.

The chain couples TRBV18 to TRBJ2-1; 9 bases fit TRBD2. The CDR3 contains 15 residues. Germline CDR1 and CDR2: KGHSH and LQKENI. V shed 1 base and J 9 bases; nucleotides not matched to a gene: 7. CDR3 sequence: CASSPRPAGGGEQFF. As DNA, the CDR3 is TGTGCCAGCTCACCACGTCCAGCGGGGGGAGGTGAGCAGTTCTTC.

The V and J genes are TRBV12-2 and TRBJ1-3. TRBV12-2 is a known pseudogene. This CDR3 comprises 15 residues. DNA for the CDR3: TGTGCAAGTCGCCCAAAAACTCTCTCTGGAAACACCATATATTTT. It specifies CASRPKTLSGNTIYF.

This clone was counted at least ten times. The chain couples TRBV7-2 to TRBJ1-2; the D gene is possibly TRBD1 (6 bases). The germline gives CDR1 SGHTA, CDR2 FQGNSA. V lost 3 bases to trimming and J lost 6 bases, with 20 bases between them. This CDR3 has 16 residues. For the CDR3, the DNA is TGTGCCAGCAGCTTGGACTCGGGGGGGGCACGACATGGCTACACCTTC. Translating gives CASSLDSGGARHGYTF.

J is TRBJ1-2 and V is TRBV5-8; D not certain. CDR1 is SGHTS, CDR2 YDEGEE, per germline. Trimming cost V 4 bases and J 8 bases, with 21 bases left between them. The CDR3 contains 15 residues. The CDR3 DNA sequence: TGTGCCAGCAGCCGGGGAGACGGGAGGGTCGAAGGCTACACCTTC. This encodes CASSRGDGRVEGYTF.

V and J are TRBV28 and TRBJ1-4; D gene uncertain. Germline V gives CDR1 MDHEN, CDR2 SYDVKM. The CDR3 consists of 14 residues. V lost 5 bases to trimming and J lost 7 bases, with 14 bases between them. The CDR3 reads CASSLSWQPEKLFF. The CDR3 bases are TGTGCCAGCAGTCTGTCCTGGCAACCTGAAAAACTGTTTTTT.

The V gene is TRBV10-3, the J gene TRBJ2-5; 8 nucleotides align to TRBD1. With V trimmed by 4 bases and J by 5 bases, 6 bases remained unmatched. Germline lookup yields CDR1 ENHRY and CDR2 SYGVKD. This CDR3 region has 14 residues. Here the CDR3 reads CAISVGQGWETQYF. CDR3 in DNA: TGTGCCATCAGTGTTGGACAGGGTTGGGAGACCCAGTACTTC.

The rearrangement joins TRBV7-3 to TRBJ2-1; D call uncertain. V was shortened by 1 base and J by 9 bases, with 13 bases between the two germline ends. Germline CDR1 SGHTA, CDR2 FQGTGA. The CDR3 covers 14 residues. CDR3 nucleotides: TGTGCCAGCAGCTTAAATTCCGGTGTCGGTGAGCAGTTCTTC. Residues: CASSLNSGVGEQFF.

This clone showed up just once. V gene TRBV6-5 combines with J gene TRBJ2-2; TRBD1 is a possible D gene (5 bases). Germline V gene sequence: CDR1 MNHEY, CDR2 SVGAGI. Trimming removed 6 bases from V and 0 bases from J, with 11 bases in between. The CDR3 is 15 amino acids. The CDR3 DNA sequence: TGTGCCAGCAGACTCGGACAAGCGAACACCGGGGAGCTGTTTTTT. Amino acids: CASRLGQANTGELFF.

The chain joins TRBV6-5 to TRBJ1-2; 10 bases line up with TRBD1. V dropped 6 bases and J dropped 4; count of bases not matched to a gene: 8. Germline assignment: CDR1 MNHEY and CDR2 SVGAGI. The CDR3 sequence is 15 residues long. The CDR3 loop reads CASSAGQGESYGYTF. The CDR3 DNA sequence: TGTGCCAGCAGCGCCGGACAGGGGGAGAGCTATGGCTACACCTTC.

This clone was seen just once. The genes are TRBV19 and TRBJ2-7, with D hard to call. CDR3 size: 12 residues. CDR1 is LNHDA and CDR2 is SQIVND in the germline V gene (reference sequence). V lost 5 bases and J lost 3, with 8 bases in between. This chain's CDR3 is CASSATSYEQYF. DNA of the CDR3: TGTGCCAGTAGTGCGACAAGCTACGAGCAGTACTTC.

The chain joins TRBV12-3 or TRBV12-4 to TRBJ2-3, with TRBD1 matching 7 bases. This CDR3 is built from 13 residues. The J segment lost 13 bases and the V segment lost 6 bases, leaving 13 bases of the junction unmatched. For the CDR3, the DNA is TGTGCCAGCAGCTCTCAACAGGGGCGGCCTAAGTATTTT. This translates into CASSSQQGRPKYF.

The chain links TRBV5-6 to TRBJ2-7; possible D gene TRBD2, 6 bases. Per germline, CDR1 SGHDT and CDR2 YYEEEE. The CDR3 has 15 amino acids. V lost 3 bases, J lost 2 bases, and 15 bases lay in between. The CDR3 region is CASSSVAGSTYEQYF. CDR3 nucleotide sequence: TGTGCCAGCAGCTCCGTGGCGGGGTCCACCTACGAGCAGTACTTC.